These 17 T cell receptor beta chains share one sample of origin, sequenced in a study of T cell responses to AZD1222 COVID-19 vaccine. Some clones are missing from TCRdb's copy, which holds only in-frame ones; the method was immunoSEQ multiplex PCR. The sample includes approximately 150,000 clones, approximately 90% of them seen just once. Sequenced material: peripheral blood, taken 28 days after the second AZD1222 dose. These receptors all come from an adult who received the AZD1222 COVID-19 vaccine.

The rearrangement links TRBV20-1 to TRBJ2-2, with 7 bases lining up with TRBD2. The CDR3 length is 14 residues. V trimming: 3 bases; J trimming: 3 bases; junction bases outside the gene matches: 4. CDR1 and CDR2 from the germline V gene are DFQATT and SNEGSKA (reference sequence). CDR3 sequence (DNA): TGCAGTGCTAGTAGGCGGGGGTACACCGGGGAGCTGTTTTTT. Translating gives CSASRRGYTGELFF.

The V and J genes are TRBV29-1 and TRBJ1-5; perhaps TRBD1 as D (5 bases). CDR1 SQVTM and CDR2 ANQGSEA come from the germline V gene. Trimming took 4 bases from V and 2 from J, leaving 9 bases between them. The CDR3 contains 13 residues. CDR3 DNA: TGCAGCGTTGTTGGACATGGCAATCAGCCCCAGCATTTT. Its protein product is CSVVGHGNQPQHF.

The chain carries TRBV11-2 and TRBJ2-1, with D perhaps matching TRBD1 or TRBD2 (5 bases each). Trimming removed 5 bases from V and 5 bases from J, with 10 bases in between. Germline assignment: CDR1 SGHAT and CDR2 FQNNGV. The CDR3 runs to 13 residues. The CDR3 DNA sequence: TGTGCCAGCAGCCCGGGACGGCACAATGAGCAGTTCTTC. It yields the protein CASSPGRHNEQFF.

This chain uses TRBV6-5 with TRBJ1-5; D gene uncertain. This CDR3 comprises 13 residues. Trimming removed 5 bases from V and 5 bases from J, with 10 bases in between. Germline lookup yields CDR1 MNHEY and CDR2 SVGAGI. The CDR3 loop is CASSKEGYQPQHF. In nucleotides, the CDR3 is TGTGCCAGCAGTAAGGAGGGATATCAGCCCCAGCATTTT.

The chain couples TRBV12-3 or TRBV12-4 to TRBJ1-2; D call uncertain. The CDR3 is made up of 12 amino acids. V was pared by 7 bases and J by 8 bases, with 14 bases between. The CDR3 coding sequence is TGTGCCAGCATCCGACCCGAAGGCGGCTACACCTTC. Its protein is CASIRPEGGYTF.

The V and J genes are TRBV2 and TRBJ2-2; D perhaps matches TRBD1 (6 bases). Germline-derived CDR1 and CDR2 are SNHLY and FYNNEI. CDR3 size: 14 residues. Trimming pared 1 base from V and 7 bases from J, leaving 10 bases between. The DNA for the CDR3 is TGTGCCAGCAGTGAAGTGTCAGGGGTCGGGGAGCTGTTTTTT. Translating gives CASSEVSGVGELFF. Looking up the rest from reference TRBV2 and TRBJ2-2 gives the full variable domain: EPEVTQTPSHQVTQMGQEVILRCVPISNHLYFYWYRQILGQKVEFLVSFYNNEISEKSEIFDDQFSVERPDGSNFTLKIRSTKLEDSAMYFCASSEVSGVGELFFGEGSRLTVL.

This clone was counted between two and nine times. The chain joins TRBV14 to TRBJ1-2; D call uncertain. V shed 0 bases and J shed 4 bases, with 9 bases lying between them. Germline-derived CDR1 and CDR2 are SGHDN and FVKESK. CDR3 length: 14 amino acids. As DNA, the CDR3 is TGTGCCAGCAGCCAAGAAGGGCGGATCTATGGCTACACCTTC. It is translated as CASSQEGRIYGYTF.

The V and J genes are TRBV5-1 and TRBJ1-6; 7 positions agree with TRBD1. V was pared by 4 bases and J by 2 bases, with 3 bases of the junction left unmatched. Germline V lookup: CDR1 SGHRS, CDR2 YFSETQ. The CDR3 is made up of 15 amino acids. CDR3 DNA: TGCGCCAGCAGCAGCACAGGGGCCTATAATTCACCCCTCCACTTT. Protein: CASSSTGAYNSPLHF. Combining the CDR3 with reference TRBV5-1 and TRBJ1-6 gives the whole variable domain KAGVTQTPRYLIKTRGQQVTLSCSPISGHRSVSWYQQTPGQGLQFLFEYFSETQRNKGNFPGRFSGRQFSNSRSEMNVSTLELGDSALYLCASSSTGAYNSPLHFGNGTRLTVT.

The chain uses TRBV19 and TRBJ1-1; no firm D call. Looked up from germline, CDR1 is LNHDA and CDR2 is SQIVND (reference sequence). The CDR3 length is 15 residues. The V and J ends lost 1 base and 2 bases respectively, with 11 bases between them. The CDR3 loop reads CASSIGAGQNTEAFF. CDR3 nucleotides: TGTGCCAGTAGTATAGGGGCCGGCCAAAACACTGAAGCTTTCTTT.

The rearrangement joins TRBV6-5 to TRBJ1-1; 11 bases line up with TRBD1. CDR3 length: 14 amino acids. Trimming cost V 6 bases and J 5 bases; bases outside gene matches: 5. The germline V gene encodes CDR1 MNHEY and CDR2 SVGAGI. The CDR3 is CASSPGQGATEAFF. CDR3 in DNA: TGTGCCAGCAGCCCCGGACAGGGGGCGACTGAAGCTTTCTTT.

The chain has TRBV18 and TRBJ2-3; D is uncertain. CDR1 is KGHSH, CDR2 LQKENI, per germline. The V gene lost 2 bases and the J gene lost 0 bases, with 9 bases spanning the gap. The CDR3 is 15 residues long. CDR3 nucleotide sequence: TGTGCCAGCTCACCAGCGTCCATGAGCACAGATACGCAGTATTTT. As protein: CASSPASMSTDTQYF.

The rearrangement uses TRBV7-2 and TRBJ1-1; D is possibly TRBD1 (5 bases). Trimming took 2 bases from V and 5 from J, leaving 12 bases between them. This CDR3 region has 14 residues. Germline lookup yields CDR1 SGHTA and CDR2 FQGNSA. CDR3 loop: CASSLRGVGTEAFF. The CDR3 nucleotides are TGTGCCAGCAGCTTAAGGGGAGTGGGTACTGAAGCTTTCTTT.

The V gene is TRBV5-6, the J gene TRBJ1-2; D is unclear. CDR1 and CDR2 (germline): SGHDT, YYEEEE. The V gene lost 4 bases and the J gene lost 4 bases, with 5 bases spanning the gap. The CDR3 sequence is 11 residues long. This CDR3 reads CASSVGYGYTF. The CDR3 coding sequence is TGTGCCAGCAGCGTGGGCTATGGCTACACCTTC.

The chain joins TRBV18 to TRBJ2-7; D ambiguous. The CDR3 runs 14 residues. The germline V and J ends were trimmed by 2 bases and 0 bases, with 8 bases remaining between them. Looked up from germline, CDR1 is KGHSH and CDR2 is LQKENI. The CDR3: CASSPMDRSYEQYF. The DNA for the CDR3 is TGTGCCAGCTCACCAATGGATCGCTCCTACGAGCAGTACTTC. Using reference TRBV18 and TRBJ2-7 for the parts outside the CDR3, the full variable domain is NAGVMQNPRHLVRRRGQEARLRCSPMKGHSHVYWYRQLPEEGLKFMVYLQKENIIDESGMPKERFSAEFPKEGPSILRIQQVVRGDSAAYFCASSPMDRSYEQYFGPGTRLTVT.

The CDR3 coding sequence is TGTGCCAGCAAACCCAGGGGAAATGGCTACACCTTC. The encoded protein is CASKPRGNGYTF. V and J are TRBV28 and TRBJ1-2, with D perhaps matching TRBD1 (6 bases). Per the germline V gene, CDR1 is MDHEN and CDR2 is SYDVKM. CDR3 length: 12 residues. Trimming took off 7 bases at V and 6 bases at J, with 12 bases between the two ends.

This clone was counted only a few times. The rearrangement links TRBV25-1 to TRBJ2-6; D unclear. The CDR3 length is 13 residues. The germline gives CDR1 MGHDK, CDR2 SYGVNS. V was trimmed by 7 bases and J by 1 base, leaving 5 bases between them. This CDR3 is CASTPSGANVLTF. CDR3 bases: TGTGCCAGCACTCCATCTGGGGCCAACGTCCTGACTTTC.

The V call is TRBV6-5, the J call TRBJ2-3; 8 bases are a match to TRBD1. Germline CDR1 reads MNHEY; CDR2 reads SVGAGI. V shed 5 bases, J shed 4 bases, and the junction held 8 bases outside the gene matches. CDR3 length equals 15 residues. The CDR3 spells CASSNQGARADTQYF. In DNA, the CDR3 is TGTGCCAGCAGTAACCAGGGGGCTAGGGCAGATACGCAGTATTTT.